These 22 T cell receptor beta chains came from one sample sequenced in a study of technical replicates of blood from several donors. Sequenced by immunoSEQ multiplex PCR; TCRdb stores in-frame clones only, minus some. Of roughly 100,000 clones in the sample, 96% were seen once. The sample consisted of T cells isolated from PBMCs. The receptors were sampled from a human donor in good health.

The V and J genes are TRBV6-1 and TRBJ2-5; 10 bases line up with TRBD2. Germline loops: CDR1 MNHNS, CDR2 SASEGT. V shed 2 bases, J shed 4 bases, and the junction held 4 bases outside the gene matches. CDR3 length: 15 amino acids. As DNA, the CDR3 is TGTGCCAGCAGTGAAATAGCGGGGGGCGGAGAGACCCAGTACTTC. It specifies CASSEIAGGGETQYF.

The chain combines TRBV9 with TRBJ1-1, with D hard to call. The V and J ends lost 3 bases and 1 base respectively, with 13 bases between them. This CDR3 contains 15 residues. Germline V gene lookup returns CDR1 SGDLS and CDR2 YYNGEE. CDR3 in amino acids: CASSAPGGRNTEAFF. The DNA of the CDR3 is TGTGCCAGCAGCGCCCCGGGTGGAAGGAACACTGAAGCTTTCTTT. The variable domain in full, completed from reference TRBV9 and TRBJ1-1, reads DSGVTQTPKHLITATGQRVTLRCSPRSGDLSVYWYQQSLDQGLQFLIQYYNGEERAKGNILERFSAQQFPDLHSELNLSSLELGDSALYFCASSAPGGRNTEAFFGQGTRLTVV.

This chain links TRBV7-9 with TRBJ2-7, with 9 bases fitting TRBD2. V was pared by 3 bases and J by 6 bases, with 12 bases of the junction left unmatched. The germline V gene encodes CDR1 SEHNR and CDR2 FQNEAQ (reference sequence). The CDR3 spans 16 residues. DNA of the CDR3: TGTGCCAGCAGCTTCGCTTCGGGCGGGACTAGCACCGAGCAGTACTTC. This sequence encodes CASSFASGGTSTEQYF.

The chain carries TRBV11-2 and TRBJ1-2, with a tentative D call TRBD1 (6 bases). The CDR3 has 17 amino acids. Germline lookup yields CDR1 SGHAT and CDR2 FQNNGV. V was shortened by 1 base and J by 5 bases, with 20 bases between the two germline ends. The CDR3 sequence: CASSLVQMGARVYGYTF. The CDR3 nucleotides read TGTGCCAGCAGCTTAGTACAAATGGGGGCGAGGGTGTATGGCTACACCTTC.

This chain joins TRBV4-1 and TRBJ1-3; 8 nucleotides align to TRBD1. With 5 bases clipped from V and 8 bases from J, the junction kept 11 bases outside the gene matches. Germline lookup yields CDR1 MGHRA and CDR2 YSYEKL. This CDR3 has 15 residues. This chain's CDR3 is CASSDRQGQGDTIYF. The CDR3 coding sequence is TGCGCCAGCAGCGACCGACAGGGGCAGGGGGACACCATATATTTT.

The V call is TRBV25-1, the J call TRBJ1-2, with 8 bases matching TRBD1. Germline V gives CDR1 MGHDK, CDR2 SYGVNS. With V trimmed by 8 bases and J by 2 bases, 10 bases remained unmatched. CDR3 size: 15 residues. The CDR3 region has the DNA TGTGCCAGCCTGAGGTCGGGACAGGACAACTATGGCTACACCTTC. It specifies CASLRSGQDNYGYTF.

The V call is TRBV5-1, the J call TRBJ2-1; D gene ambiguous. The V gene lost 0 bases and the J gene lost 4 bases, with 8 bases spanning the gap. CDR3 length: 14 residues. CDR1 is SGHRS and CDR2 is YFSETQ in the germline V gene. CDR3 in amino acids: CASSLVVDYNEQFF. DNA for the CDR3: TGCGCCAGCAGCTTGGTCGTAGATTACAATGAGCAGTTCTTC.

The chain carries TRBV5-1 and TRBJ2-3, with 10 nucleotides matching TRBD2. CDR1 and CDR2 (germline): SGHRS, YFSETQ. CDR3 size: 15 residues. V shed 3 bases and J 5 bases; nucleotides not matched to a gene: 6. CDR3 protein: CASSYLAGAGDTQYF. The CDR3 DNA reads as TGCGCCAGCAGCTATCTAGCGGGGGCTGGAGATACGCAGTATTTT.

CDR3 nucleotides: TGTGCCAGCAGCTTAACAGGGAACACCGCTGAAGCTTTCTTT. This sequence encodes CASSLTGNTAEAFF. The chain carries TRBV7-9 and TRBJ1-1; D possibly corresponds to TRBD1 (6 bases). The CDR3 is 14 amino acids. Germline V gene lookup returns CDR1 SEHNR and CDR2 FQNEAQ (reference sequence). Trimming removed 2 bases at V and 6 bases at J, with 13 bases between.

This clone appeared once. The V and J genes are TRBV10-2 and TRBJ2-1; D possibly corresponds to TRBD2 (7 bases). Trimming removed 7 bases from V and 4 bases from J, with 20 bases in between. This CDR3 contains 16 residues. Germline V lookup: CDR1 WSHSY, CDR2 SAAADI. The DNA of the CDR3 is TGCGCCAGCATGAGTTGGGCGGGGGCGTTATACAATGAGCAGTTCTTC. Its protein product is CASMSWAGALYNEQFF.

The gene calls are TRBV28 and TRBJ1-1, with TRBD1 as a possible D gene (6 bases). The germline gives CDR1 MDHEN, CDR2 SYDVKM. The V and J ends lost 1 base and 2 bases respectively, with 11 bases between them. The CDR3 is 15 residues long. The CDR3 reads CASSLFLTGNTEAFF. For the CDR3, the DNA is TGTGCCAGCAGTTTATTCCTGACAGGAAACACTGAAGCTTTCTTT.

The gene calls are TRBV25-1 and TRBJ2-1; D may be TRBD2 (6 bases). The V end lost 6 bases, the J end lost 2 bases, and 8 bases lay between the germline ends. The germline V gene encodes CDR1 MGHDK and CDR2 SYGVNS. This CDR3 is built from 13 residues. The CDR3, as DNA: TGTGCCAGCAGCGGGACTCCCTACAATGAGCAGTTCTTC. This codes for CASSGTPYNEQFF.

This chain connects TRBV19 to TRBJ2-1; 8 nucleotides agree with TRBD1. Germline-derived CDR1 and CDR2 are LNHDA and SQIVND (reference sequence). The CDR3 is made up of 15 amino acids. Germline trimming cut 5 bases from V and 0 bases from J; bases unmatched to any gene: 3. The CDR3 sequence: CASSVTGGSYNEQFF. For the CDR3, the DNA is TGTGCCAGTAGTGTCACAGGGGGCTCCTACAATGAGCAGTTCTTC.

V is TRBV2 and J is TRBJ2-1; 10 bases align to TRBD2. Per the germline V gene, CDR1 is SNHLY and CDR2 is FYNNEI. The trim removed 9 bases at V and 11 bases at J, leaving 7 bases unmatched. This CDR3 contains 12 residues. The CDR3 region is CASPSSGGKQFF. In nucleotides, the CDR3 is TGTGCCAGTCCCTCTAGCGGGGGTAAGCAGTTCTTC.

The V gene is TRBV28, the J gene TRBJ1-1; the D gene is possibly TRBD1 (6 bases). Deletions cut 6 bases from V and 0 bases from J, with 11 bases between. The germline V gene has CDR1 MDHEN and CDR2 SYDVKM. The length of the CDR3 is 14 residues. In DNA form, the CDR3 reads TGTGCCAGCAGAGTGACAGGTCTGAACACTGAAGCTTTCTTT. Translation gives CASRVTGLNTEAFF.

This chain uses TRBV28 with TRBJ1-2, with a possible D match to TRBD1 (6 bases). Germline loops: CDR1 MDHEN, CDR2 SYDVKM. This CDR3 has 14 amino acids. The germline V and J ends were trimmed by 3 bases and 5 bases, with 13 bases remaining between them. The CDR3 DNA follows: TGTGCCAGCAGTTTGGGAGGGGGGAGATATGGCTACACCTTC. Its translation is CASSLGGGRYGYTF.

The chain has TRBV2 and TRBJ2-3, with D maybe TRBD1 (6 bases). This CDR3 spans 13 amino acids. Trimming pared 9 bases from V and 3 bases from J, leaving 13 bases between. The germline V gene has CDR1 SNHLY and CDR2 FYNNEI. In DNA, the CDR3 is TGTGCCAGTCCGATTAGGGGGACAGATACGCAGTATTTT. It is translated as CASPIRGTDTQYF.

The chain combines TRBV29-1 with TRBJ2-5, with unresolved D. V lost 4 bases and J lost 4, with 7 bases in between. CDR1 is SQVTM, CDR2 ANQGSEA, per germline. CDR3 length: 11 residues. The CDR3 sequence: CSVVPRETQYF. Written as DNA, the CDR3 is TGCAGCGTTGTTCCGCGAGAGACCCAGTACTTC.

DNA of the CDR3: TGTGCCAGCAGTACCCGGACAGGGATGGATGGCGAGCAGTACTTC. The encoded protein is CASSTRTGMDGEQYF. V is TRBV2 and J is TRBJ2-7; 8 bases agree with TRBD1. The ends lost 5 bases at V and 6 bases at J; junction bases unmatched: 12. This CDR3 spans 15 amino acids. Germline values: CDR1 SNHLY, CDR2 FYNNEI.

The chain joins TRBV5-4 to TRBJ1-4, with 9 nucleotides matching TRBD1. Germline loops: CDR1 SGHNT, CDR2 YYREEE (reference sequence). CDR3 size: 15 residues. Trimming took 4 bases from V and 7 from J; bases not matched to a gene: 8. The CDR3 here is CASSEEQGAGEKLFF. Written as DNA, the CDR3 is TGTGCCAGCAGCGAAGAACAGGGGGCTGGTGAAAAACTGTTTTTT.

The chain carries TRBV27 and TRBJ2-2; weak D call: TRBD2 (5 bases). CDR3 length: 15 residues. The V gene lost 3 bases and the J gene lost 4 bases, with 12 bases spanning the gap. CDR1 is MNHEY and CDR2 is SMNVEV in the germline V gene (reference sequence). CDR3 sequence reads: CASSFSWTPTGELFF. The CDR3 nucleotides read TGTGCCAGCAGTTTTTCCTGGACTCCCACCGGGGAGCTGTTTTTT.

The CDR3 coding sequence is TGTGCCAGCAGTGAATCCCCGGGAGCGGGCACCGGGGAGCTGTTTTTT. Residues: CASSESPGAGTGELFF. The chain is built from TRBV6-1 and TRBJ2-2, with D possibly matching TRBD2 (6 bases). Germline-derived CDR1 and CDR2 are MNHNS and SASEGT. Trimming shortened V by 2 bases and J by 4 bases, and 14 bases separated the two germline ends. The CDR3 consists of 16 residues.